The 20 T cell receptor beta chains in this list originate from one sample, sequenced in a study of T cell changes during pregnancy in multiple sclerosis. TCRdb's table, derived via immunoSEQ multiplex PCR, lists solely in-frame clones and lacks some. The sample records some 80,000 clones, roughly 96% being singletons. Sequenced material: peripheral blood, taken in the second trimester of pregnancy. The receptors here all came from a female donor with multiple sclerosis, enrolled in a pregnancy study.

The V call is TRBV19, the J call TRBJ2-7, with D possibly TRBD2 on 5 matching bases. The CDR3 is 13 residues long. V lost 4 bases and J lost 4, with 11 bases in between. The germline gives CDR1 LNHDA, CDR2 SQIVND (reference sequence). CDR3 loop: CASSNGEKYEQYF. The CDR3 DNA sequence: TGTGCCAGTAGTAACGGGGAGAAATACGAGCAGTACTTC.

This clone was detected once. The chain carries TRBV9 and TRBJ1-2, with 8 positions matching TRBD1. CDR1 SGDLS and CDR2 YYNGEE come from the germline V gene. The V and J ends lost 7 bases and 4 bases, in that order; junction bases with no gene match: 12. CDR3 length: 15 amino acids. Here the CDR3 reads CASGRGRGLSYGYTF. Written as DNA, the CDR3 is TGTGCCAGCGGTCGGGGCAGGGGGCTAAGCTATGGCTACACCTTC.

The gene calls are TRBV7-9 and TRBJ1-2; D possibly corresponds to TRBD1 (6 bases). V dropped 1 base and J dropped 2 bases, with 11 bases sitting between them. The CDR3 covers 15 residues. The germline CDR1 and CDR2 sequences are SEHNR and FQNEAQ (reference sequence). CDR3 DNA sequence: TGTGCCAGCAGCTTAGTCAGGGGTGACAACTATGGCTACACCTTC. Translation: CASSLVRGDNYGYTF.

The chain carries TRBV5-1 and TRBJ2-3; TRBD2 agrees at 7 bases. Germline V gene lookup returns CDR1 SGHRS and CDR2 YFSETQ. The junction had 6 bases not matched to a gene; V was cut back by 5 bases and J by 0 bases. The CDR3 runs 15 residues. Here the CDR3 DNA reads TGCGCCAGCAGTCGAGCGGGGCTTAGCACAGATACGCAGTATTTT. Its translation is CASSRAGLSTDTQYF.

The chain links TRBV5-6 to TRBJ2-6; TRBD2 aligns across 7 bases. V lost 1 base to trimming and J lost 0 bases; unmatched junction nucleotides: 7. This CDR3 region has 18 residues. The germline V gene encodes CDR1 SGHDT and CDR2 YYEEEE. The chain's CDR3 is CASSLFAGAYSGANVLTF. CDR3 nucleotides: TGTGCCAGCAGCTTGTTTGCGGGAGCCTACTCTGGGGCCAACGTCCTGACTTTC. Drawing the rest from reference TRBV5-6 and TRBJ2-6, the complete variable domain is DAGVTQSPTHLIKTRGQQVTLRCSPKSGHDTVSWYQQALGQGPQFIFQYYEEEERQRGNFPDRFSGHQFPNYSSELNVNALLLGDSALYLCASSLFAGAYSGANVLTFGAGSRLTVL.

The chain links TRBV10-2 to TRBJ2-7, with D maybe TRBD1 (5 bases). CDR1 is WSHSY, CDR2 SAAADI, per germline. The CDR3 is 14 amino acids. Trimming took off 7 bases at V and 6 bases at J, with 19 bases between the two ends. The CDR3 DNA reads as TGCGCCAGCACAGACAGATCTCTTAATAGCGAGCAGTACTTC. Translation gives CASTDRSLNSEQYF.

The chain is built from TRBV11-2 and TRBJ2-2; TRBD1 matches at 10 bases. Germline V gives CDR1 SGHAT, CDR2 FQNNGV. With V trimmed by 3 bases and J by 5 bases, 3 bases remained unmatched. The CDR3 contains 15 residues. The CDR3 region is CASSLDRGSTGELFF. CDR3 nucleotide sequence: TGTGCCAGCAGCTTGGACAGGGGGTCGACCGGGGAGCTGTTTTTT.

This sequence joins TRBV7-3 and TRBJ2-1; TRBD2 matches 14 bases. This CDR3 is 15 amino acids long. Germline V CDR1 and CDR2: SGHTA, FQGTGA. The V gene end was trimmed by 5 bases and the J gene end by 7 bases; junction bases not matched to a gene: 4. CDR3 bases: TGTGCCAGCAGCCTCGGGACTAGCGGGAGAAATGAGCAGTTCTTC. Its protein product is CASSLGTSGRNEQFF. The whole variable domain, filled in from reference TRBV7-3 and TRBJ2-1, reads GAGVSQTPSNKVTEKGKYVELRCDPISGHTALYWYRQSLGQGPEFLIYFQGTGAADDSGLPNDRFFAVRPEGSVSTLKIQRTERGDSAVYLCASSLGTSGRNEQFFGPGTRLTVL.

The V gene is TRBV5-1, the J gene TRBJ2-1, with 7 positions matching TRBD1. Germline V gene lookup returns CDR1 SGHRS and CDR2 YFSETQ. This CDR3 comprises 15 residues. V shed 0 bases, J shed 4 bases, and the junction held 4 bases outside the gene matches. In DNA form, the CDR3 reads TGCGCCAGCAGCTTGGTCAGGGGGACATACAATGAGCAGTTCTTC. It translates to CASSLVRGTYNEQFF.

The genes are TRBV5-1 and TRBJ1-4; D is unclear. CDR3 length equals 13 residues. V was shortened by 5 bases and J by 3 bases, with 8 bases between the two germline ends. The germline V gene has CDR1 SGHRS and CDR2 YFSETQ. This CDR3 reads CASRRTPNEKLFF. CDR3 nucleotides: TGCGCCAGCAGGAGGACTCCTAATGAAAAACTGTTTTTT.

CDR3 DNA sequence: TGCGCCAGCAGCTTCCGGGGACAGGGGGACGGGGAGCTGTTTTTT. It yields the protein CASSFRGQGDGELFF. The V and J genes are TRBV5-1 and TRBJ2-2, with 11 bases that match TRBD1. Germline V gene sequence: CDR1 SGHRS, CDR2 YFSETQ. The CDR3 loop spans 15 amino acids. The J segment lost 7 bases and the V segment lost 2 bases, leaving 4 bases of the junction unmatched. Supplemented by reference TRBV5-1 and TRBJ2-2, the full variable domain reads KAGVTQTPRYLIKTRGQQVTLSCSPISGHRSVSWYQQTPGQGLQFLFEYFSETQRNKGNFPGRFSGRQFSNSRSEMNVSTLELGDSALYLCASSFRGQGDGELFFGEGSRLTVL.

The chain joins TRBV27 to TRBJ1-2; no clear D gene. V lost 0 bases, J lost 8 bases, and 16 bases lay in between. The germline gives CDR1 MNHEY, CDR2 SMNVEV (reference sequence). This CDR3 is built from 15 residues. The CDR3 region is CASSLSGGIGGGYTF. CDR3 nucleotide sequence: TGTGCCAGCAGTTTATCGGGTGGGATAGGAGGGGGCTACACCTTC.

This chain connects TRBV9 to TRBJ2-2; no clear D gene. Germline V CDR1 and CDR2: SGDLS, YYNGEE. Deletions cut 3 bases from V and 4 bases from J, with 7 bases between. The length of the CDR3 is 13 residues. The CDR3 nucleotides read TGTGCCAGCAGCGCGCTGCGCACCGGGGAGCTGTTTTTT. Residues: CASSALRTGELFF.

CDR3 sequence (DNA): TGTGCCAGCAGCCAAGACTTTACTGGGACCCAGTACTTC. It translates to CASSQDFTGTQYF. The V call is TRBV14, the J call TRBJ2-5; D gene ambiguous. With 0 bases removed from V and 7 bases from J, the gap between germline ends came to 9 bases. The germline CDR1 and CDR2 sequences are SGHDN and FVKESK. The length of the CDR3 is 13 residues.

The chain links TRBV9 to TRBJ2-3, with a tentative D call TRBD2 (6 bases). Germline V gene sequence: CDR1 SGDLS, CDR2 YYNGEE. This CDR3 has 18 residues. V was cut by 0 bases and J by 0 bases, with 17 bases left in between. The CDR3 DNA reads TGTGCCAGCAGCGTAGGGGTCATTAGCGGTACTAGCACAGATACGCAGTATTTT. As protein: CASSVGVISGTSTDTQYF.

This chain joins TRBV30 and TRBJ2-7, with TRBD2 identical over 9 bases. The CDR3 covers 14 residues. The J segment lost 12 bases and the V segment lost 8 bases, leaving 20 bases of the junction unmatched. Germline CDR1 is GTSNPN and CDR2 is SVGIG (reference sequence). CDR3 sequence: CAGTDVTSGTKRYF. The DNA for the CDR3 is TGTGCCGGGACTGACGTGACTAGCGGAACAAAGAGGTACTTC.

A note on this clone: Distinct nucleotide sequences in the sample also encode this CDR3. This chain joins TRBV19 and TRBJ2-2; perhaps TRBD2 as D (6 bases). Germline V gives CDR1 LNHDA, CDR2 SQIVND (reference sequence). CDR3 length equals 13 residues. The V gene lost 3 bases and the J gene lost 4 bases, with 6 bases spanning the gap. CDR3 sequence reads: CASSMGGTGELFF. The CDR3 DNA sequence: TGTGCCAGTAGTATGGGAGGCACCGGGGAGCTGTTTTTT. The full variable domain, rest sourced from reference TRBV19 and TRBJ2-2, is DGGITQSPKYLFRKEGQNVTLSCEQNLNHDAMYWYRQDPGQGLRLIYYSQIVNDFQKGDIAEGYSVSREKKESFPLTVTSAQKNPTAFYLCASSMGGTGELFFGEGSRLTVL.

This chain uses TRBV7-2 with TRBJ2-1; 12 positions match TRBD2. The V and J ends lost 5 bases and 10 bases, in that order; junction bases with no gene match: 9. The germline gives CDR1 SGHTA, CDR2 FQGNSA. This CDR3 contains 15 residues. CDR3 loop: CASSPTGTSGLEQFF. CDR3 DNA sequence: TGTGCCAGCAGCCCGACCGGGACTAGCGGGTTAGAGCAGTTCTTC.

This chain links TRBV5-1 with TRBJ2-3; TRBD2 aligns across 7 bases. Germline loops: CDR1 SGHRS, CDR2 YFSETQ. After removal of 3 bases from V and 4 bases from J, the junction contained 8 bases not matched to a gene. The CDR3 consists of 15 residues. The CDR3 DNA reads as TGCGCCAGCAGCTCCAGCGCCAGCGGGGCAGATACGCAGTATTTT. It is translated as CASSSSASGADTQYF.

V is TRBV6-1 and J is TRBJ2-3, with D tentatively TRBD1 (5 bases). The V end was cut by 0 bases, the J end by 1 base, with 14 bases between. CDR1 and CDR2 from the germline V gene are MNHNS and SASEGT. There are 17 residues in the CDR3. As DNA, the CDR3 is TGTGCCAGCAGTGAAGCCCGACAGAAGAAACGCACAGATACGCAGTATTTT. It translates to CASSEARQKKRTDTQYF.